The T cell receptor beta chain under discussion was sequenced for a study of blood T cell repertoires in COVID-19 (dated by TCRdb to 2019 to 2021). Broadly, across the study: The collaborator samples originated in the United States, Italy and Spain and spanned the acute and convalescent phases of COVID-19. The prospective study material was composed of cDNA or gDNA derived from T cells, B-cell-depleted T cells, or PBMCs. Subjects who had been exposed to COVID-19, were actively infected with it, or had recovered from it provided the deeply sampled blood TCRbeta repertoires that made up the dataset. The repertoires were released in a freely available public database meant as a resource for research on the immune response to SARS-CoV-2. The samples were drawn from two sources: the first 160 participants of the ongoing ImmuneRACE study, and 1,000 to 1,500 subjects contributed by 6 global collaborators. Nearly every sample came with metadata listing a de-identified subject ID, COVID-19 status, age in years and sex. HLA class I and class II types, where available, came from metadata supplied by the sample provider rather than from assay-based typing. On the study overall, not on this receptor specifically: The quantity of clinical and demographic metadata differed by source and by participant and was supplied without curation.

From the germline V gene, CDR1 is WSHSY and CDR2 is SAAADI. The CDR3 contains 18 residues, cysteine and phenylalanine counted. Only CDR3 DNA is held: 54 bases, read in frame from base 1. V is pared back by 5 bases and J by 6 bases, with 28 bases lying between the germline termini. This clone was detected only once. Its antigen is not yet known. Within one base of it there is no much larger clone, and no base qualities were kept. Collaborating institutions collected whole blood in K2EDTA tubes following their own protocols. For TCRbeta analysis, collaborators shipped samples as frozen whole blood, isolated PBMCs, or DNA extracted from either of those sample types. The immunoSEQ Assay, a bias-controlled multiplex PCR, was used to amplify TCRbeta CDR3 regions from genomic DNA. For the original study's pipeline: Nucleated cell counts per sample were estimated from amplification of reference gene primers within the assay. Sequence reads were collapsed and filtered to measure the absolute abundance of every unique TCRbeta CDR3 rearrangement. Productive Simpson clonality was computed per sample as the square root of Simpson's diversity index over productive rearrangements. TCRdb holds this immuneACCESS table with in-frame rearrangements only. Some clones are missing; in checked studies, unresolved V genes explain under half, and the rest has no known cause. V, J and clone size were drawn from that table, and D and trimming were deduced from the DNA. Present in this sample are approximately 100,000 clones, less than 85% of which were seen just once. Approximately 10% of the sample comes from the top ten.

The TCR originated in a man aged 70-80 years with active or convalescent COVID-19. The specimen was peripheral blood. This chain joins TRBV10-2 to TRBJ1-1, with a weak D call of TRBD1 (5 bases match). In nucleotides, the sequence is TGCGCCAGCAGTACTGGAAGGGGCAGTTTCACCAGTGGGGCTGAAGCTTTCTTT. The encoded protein is CASSTGRGSFTSGAEAFF.